The rows below give T cell receptor beta chains drawn from one sample of a study of shared clonotypes between healthy human individuals. Profiled with immunoSEQ multiplex PCR; TCRdb holds only in-frame clones, not every one. The sample consists of fewer than 3 million clones, roughly 90% of them appearing once. The sequencing sample was made of naive CD4+ T cells from PBMCs. Every receptor here comes from a man aged 18 to 29 in good health. Some clones in this sample may be carry-over from other donors' samples. Each CDR3 is given with its conserved first and last residue. Fields, in order: D gene, clone size, V gene, J gene, CDR3 protein. D genes are given only for firm matches. Part of the rows lack a size; the others show once, few, many or a class for expanded clones.

TRBD2	-	TRBV28	TRBJ2-7	CASLKPSGGYEQYF
-	-	TRBV28	TRBJ1-2	CASRAVGDYGYTF
TRBD1	-	TRBV5-1	TRBJ2-7	CASSSPTGVYEQYF
TRBD2	-	TRBV30	TRBJ2-3	CAWSEGTSGTDTQYF
-	-	TRBV5-1	TRBJ2-1	CASSLVDGRGFYNEQFF
TRBD1	-	TRBV30	TRBJ2-7	CAWSVQGGSYEQYF
-	-	TRBV9	TRBJ2-1	CASSVSLAEYNEQFF
TRBD2	-	TRBV11-2	TRBJ2-5	CASSPIGLGGSAETQYF
-	-	TRBV7-8	TRBJ2-3	CASSSPLLRRQYF
-	-	TRBV5-4	TRBJ1-2	CASSRSSLNYGYTF
TRBD2	-	TRBV7-3	TRBJ2-7	CASTMSGRTHSYEQYF
TRBD2	-	TRBV4-1	TRBJ2-5	CASSHLLAGIRMETQYF
-	-	TRBV6-5	TRBJ2-7	CASSYSRSSYEQYF
TRBD1	-	TRBV30	TRBJ1-1	CARQGPLVMNTEAFF
-	-	TRBV28	TRBJ1-4	CASRPSPGDEKLFF
-	-	TRBV6-1	TRBJ2-3	CASSASSWVSTDTQYF
-	-	TRBV6-6	TRBJ2-2	CASSRRAAASTGELFF
TRBD1	once	TRBV2	TRBJ2-7	CASRGQALYEQYF
-	few	TRBV15	TRBJ1-1	CATSIGGQNTEAFF
-	-	TRBV5-1	TRBJ1-1	CASSLAWVGMNTEAFF
-	-	TRBV11-2	TRBJ2-3	CASSYIGGDTQYF
-	-	TRBV11-2	TRBJ2-5	CASSLVAVAGETQYF
-	once	TRBV28	TRBJ2-2	CASSLGGADTGELFF
TRBD1	-	TRBV11-2	TRBJ1-1	CASSLVSGGDTEAFF
-	-	TRBV4-1	TRBJ2-1	CASSRGTVEQFF
TRBD1	-	TRBV28	TRBJ2-2	CASGTVTGELFF
-	-	TRBV4-1	-	CASSHVGSYEQYF
-	-	TRBV28	TRBJ1-2	CASTFVGDRVRGYTF
-	-	TRBV25-1	TRBJ1-5	CASSWGDQPQHF
TRBD2	once	TRBV5-1	TRBJ2-5	CASSWLAGGPSEAQYF
-	few	TRBV30	TRBJ2-3	CAWSLTDTQYF
-	-	TRBV27	TRBJ2-1	CASSLYAGRGDEQFF